A selection of T cell receptor beta chains follows, all from one sample in a study of OX40 agonist ivuxolimab in advanced cancers. This table comes from immunoSEQ multiplex PCR, and its TCRdb copy is limited to in-frame clones, with some not included. The sample has around 83,000 clones, roughly 84% seen once. This material consisted of CD4+ or CD8+ T cells sorted from blood, taken in a trial of the OX40 agonist ivuxolimab. The origin of the receptors is an adult with an advanced solid tumor such as melanoma, head and neck, liver or kidney cancer. Both conserved end residues are part of each CDR3. Each record gives: clone size, D gene, V gene, J gene, CDR3 protein, CDR3 DNA. A D gene is named only where the DNA matches it firmly. Clone size is not always given. Where it is, it says once, few, many or a class for expanded clones.

size: once
D: TRBD1
V: TRBV5-1
J: TRBJ1-5
CDR3: CASRLGTESSNQPQHF
DNA: TGCGCCAGCAGGCTCGGGACAGAGTCAAGCAATCAGCCCCAGCATTTT

size: -
D: -
V: TRBV4-1
J: TRBJ1-5
CDR3: CASSLVTGSNQPQHF
DNA: TGCGCCAGCAGCCTAGTTACAGGGAGCAATCAGCCCCAGCATTTT

size: -
D: TRBD2
V: TRBV6-5
J: TRBJ2-7
CDR3: CASSQTSGGYEQYF
DNA: TGTGCCAGCAGCCAGACTAGCGGAGGCTACGAGCAGTACTTC

size: -
D: TRBD1
V: TRBV6-5
J: TRBJ1-1
CDR3: CASRPGQGNTEAFF
DNA: TGTGCCAGCAGACCCGGACAGGGCAACACTGAAGCTTTCTTT

size: -
D: -
V: TRBV6-1
J: TRBJ2-7
CDR3: CATQTTTDEQYF
DNA: TGTGCCACCCAGACCACAACAGACGAGCAGTACTTC

size: -
D: -
V: TRBV7-9
J: TRBJ1-5
CDR3: CASSLNSEKNQPQHF
DNA: TGTGCCAGCAGCTTAAACAGTGAGAAAAATCAGCCCCAGCATTTT

size: -
D: TRBD2
V: TRBV30
J: TRBJ2-5
CDR3: CAWSRGLAEPLQETQYF
DNA: TGTGCCTGGAGTCGGGGACTAGCGGAGCCTCTCCAAGAGACCCAGTACTTC

size: -
D: -
V: TRBV5-1
J: TRBJ2-7
CDR3: CASSLVGAAYEQYF
DNA: TGCGCCAGCAGCTTGGTGGGGGCGGCCTACGAGCAGTACTTC

size: -
D: TRBD2
V: TRBV27
J: TRBJ2-1
CDR3: CASSWTSGRMDEQFF
DNA: TGTGCCAGCAGTTGGACTAGCGGGAGGATGGATGAGCAGTTCTTC

size: -
D: TRBD1
V: TRBV19
J: TRBJ1-6
CDR3: CASSPGQGVSNSPLHF
DNA: TGTGCCAGTAGCCCGGGACAGGGGGTTTCAAATTCACCCCTCCACTTT

size: -
D: -
V: TRBV6-1
J: TRBJ1-1
CDR3: CASSPKGPGTEAFF
DNA: TGTGCCAGCAGTCCCAAGGGACCCGGCACTGAAGCTTTCTTT

size: -
D: -
V: TRBV6-5
J: TRBJ1-5
CDR3: CASSYSGASNQPQHF
DNA: TGTGCCAGCAGTTACTCAGGGGCCAGCAATCAGCCCCAGCATTTT

size: -
D: -
V: TRBV15
J: TRBJ1-5
CDR3: CATSSYSNQPQHF
DNA: TGTGCCACCAGTTCCTATAGCAATCAGCCCCAGCATTTT

size: -
D: -
V: TRBV9
J: TRBJ2-2
CDR3: CASSVGGGIRTGELFF
DNA: TGTGCCAGCAGCGTAGGAGGAGGAATTCGCACCGGGGAGCTGTTTTTT

size: -
D: -
V: TRBV2
J: TRBJ2-5
CDR3: CASSDSSWGTSRQETQYF
DNA: TGTGCCAGCAGTGATAGTTCGTGGGGGACGAGCCGTCAAGAGACCCAGTACTTC

size: once
D: -
V: TRBV11-2
J: TRBJ2-2
CDR3: CASSFTGTGELFF
DNA: TGTGCCAGCAGCTTTACAGGGACCGGGGAGCTGTTTTTT

size: medium-sized
D: -
V: TRBV14
J: TRBJ1-3
CDR3: CASSQGLKPRTGNTIYF
DNA: TGTGCCAGCAGCCAAGGTTTGAAGCCTCGAACCGGAAACACCATATATTTT

size: -
D: -
V: TRBV18
J: TRBJ1-4
CDR3: CASSPTNINEKLFF
DNA: TGTGCCAGCTCACCGACAAATATCAATGAAAAACTGTTTTTT

size: -
D: TRBD2
V: TRBV27
J: TRBJ2-1
CDR3: CASSLWGGSYNEQFF
DNA: TGTGCCAGCAGTCTCTGGGGCGGGAGTTATAATGAGCAGTTCTTC

size: -
D: -
V: TRBV5-4
J: TRBJ1-4
CDR3: CASSLRGVEKLFF
DNA: TGTGCCAGCAGCTTGAGGGGGGTTGAAAAACTGTTTTTT

size: -
D: -
V: TRBV6-5
J: TRBJ1-2
CDR3: CASSPRDRTYGYTF
DNA: TGTGCCAGCAGTCCGAGAGACAGGACCTATGGCTACACCTTC

size: -
D: TRBD1
V: TRBV5-5
J: TRBJ1-1
CDR3: CASSAIRDSYTEAFF
DNA: TGTGCCAGCTCAGCTATTAGGGACAGTTACACTGAAGCTTTCTTT

size: few
D: TRBD2
V: TRBV9
J: TRBJ2-1
CDR3: CASSSRTSGSSNEQFF
DNA: TGTGCCAGCAGCTCCCGGACTAGCGGGAGTTCGAATGAGCAGTTCTTC

size: -
D: -
V: TRBV2
J: TRBJ2-7
CDR3: CASSASDRTYEQYF
DNA: TGTGCCAGCAGTGCCTCGGACAGAACCTACGAGCAGTACTTC

size: -
D: -
V: TRBV7-9
J: TRBJ2-5
CDR3: CASSSRMKAQEQYF
DNA: TGTGCCAGCAGCTCAAGGATGAAGGCCCAGGAGCAGTACTTC

size: -
D: TRBD1
V: TRBV27
J: TRBJ2-1
CDR3: CASSLLGTGAEEQFF
DNA: TGTGCCAGCAGTTTATTAGGGACAGGTGCGGAGGAGCAGTTCTTC

size: -
D: -
V: TRBV6-5
J: TRBJ1-2
CDR3: CASSRPGEGSYGYTF
DNA: TGTGCCAGCAGTCGTCCGGGGGAGGGATCTTATGGCTACACCTTC

size: -
D: TRBD1
V: TRBV7-8
J: TRBJ2-5
CDR3: CASQRATGEDQYF
DNA: TGTGCCAGCCAAAGGGCGACAGGGGAGGACCAGTACTTC